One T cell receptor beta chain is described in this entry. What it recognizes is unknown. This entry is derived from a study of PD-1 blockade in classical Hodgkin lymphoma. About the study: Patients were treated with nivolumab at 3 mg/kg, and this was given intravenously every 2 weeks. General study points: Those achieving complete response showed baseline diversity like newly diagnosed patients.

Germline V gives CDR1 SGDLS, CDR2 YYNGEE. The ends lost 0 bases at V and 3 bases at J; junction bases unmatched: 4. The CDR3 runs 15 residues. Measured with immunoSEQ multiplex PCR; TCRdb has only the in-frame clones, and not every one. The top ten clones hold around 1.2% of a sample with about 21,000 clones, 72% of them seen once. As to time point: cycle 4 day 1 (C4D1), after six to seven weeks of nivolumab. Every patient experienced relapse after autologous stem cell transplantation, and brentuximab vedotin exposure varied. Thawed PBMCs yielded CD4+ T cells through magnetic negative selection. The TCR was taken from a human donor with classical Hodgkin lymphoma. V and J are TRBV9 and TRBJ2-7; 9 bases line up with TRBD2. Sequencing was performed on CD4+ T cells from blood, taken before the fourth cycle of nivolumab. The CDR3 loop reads CASSVGLAGYYEQYF. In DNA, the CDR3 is TGTGCCAGCAGCGTAGGGCTAGCGGGGTACTACGAGCAGTACTTC.